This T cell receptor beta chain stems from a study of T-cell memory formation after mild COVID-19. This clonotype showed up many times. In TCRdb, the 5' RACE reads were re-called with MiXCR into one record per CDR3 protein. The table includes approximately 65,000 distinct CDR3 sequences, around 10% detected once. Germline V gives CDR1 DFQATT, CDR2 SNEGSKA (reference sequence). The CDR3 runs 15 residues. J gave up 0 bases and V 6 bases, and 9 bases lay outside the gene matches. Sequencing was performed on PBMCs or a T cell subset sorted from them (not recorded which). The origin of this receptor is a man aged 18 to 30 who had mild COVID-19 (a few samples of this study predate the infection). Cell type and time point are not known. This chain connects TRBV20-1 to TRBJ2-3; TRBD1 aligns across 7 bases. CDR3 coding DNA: TGCAGTGCAGGGACAGTTTTACTAAGCACAGATACGCAGTATTTT. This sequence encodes CSAGTVLLSTDTQYF.